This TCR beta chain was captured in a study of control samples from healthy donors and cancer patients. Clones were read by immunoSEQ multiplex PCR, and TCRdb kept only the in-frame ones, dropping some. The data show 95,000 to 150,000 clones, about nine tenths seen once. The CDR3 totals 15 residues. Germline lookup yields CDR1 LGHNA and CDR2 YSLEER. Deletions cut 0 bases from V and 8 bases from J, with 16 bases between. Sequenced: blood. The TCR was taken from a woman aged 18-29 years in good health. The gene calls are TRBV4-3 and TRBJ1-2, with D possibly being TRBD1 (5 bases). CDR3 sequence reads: CASSQDSGTSAGYTF. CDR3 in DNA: TGCGCCAGCAGCCAAGATAGCGGGACCTCAGCCGGCTACACCTTC.